The 32 T cell receptor beta chains reported below all come from one sample, sequenced in a study of cytomegalovirus exposure and HLA in healthy donors. In the PCR, 60 Vbeta and 13 Jbeta primers were used. Using immunoSEQ multiplex PCR, the repertoire was profiled, and TCRdb retains in-frame clones only, with some absent. The sample shows approximately 160,000 clones, over 70% of them seen only once. Sequencing was done on a sample of PBMCs. These receptors were obtained from a woman in her forties or fifties in good health and CMV-seropositive.

As regards this clone: One end of the junction is discordant with germline, which a read error may explain. This sequence joins TRBV20-1 and TRBJ2-5; a possible D gene is TRBD2 (6 bases). The CDR3 covers 11 residues. The germline V gene has CDR1 DFQATT and CDR2 SNEGSKA (reference sequence). The CDR3 nucleotides read TGCAGTGCCCCCATGGGCGGGACGGGTAACTTC. Its protein is CSAPMGGTGNF.

This clone was seen a few times. The chain has TRBV7-9 and TRBJ2-1, with TRBD1 matching over 11 bases. V was clipped by 5 bases and J by 5 bases; unmatched bases: 5. Per the germline V gene, CDR1 is SEHNR and CDR2 is FQNEAQ (reference sequence). This CDR3 spans 15 amino acids. CDR3 region: CASSGQGAPNNEQFF. CDR3 sequence (DNA): TGTGCCAGCAGCGGACAGGGGGCCCCAAACAATGAGCAGTTCTTC. The full variable domain, in which reference TRBV7-9 and TRBJ2-1 provide the parts outside the CDR3, is DTGVSQNPRHKITKRGQNVTFRCDPISEHNRLYWYRQTLGQGPEFLTYFQNEAQLEKSRLLSDRFSAERPKGSFSTLEIQRTEQGDSAMYLCASSGQGAPNNEQFFGPGTRLTVL.

The chain has TRBV6-6 and TRBJ2-6; D remains ambiguous. The germline V and J ends were trimmed by 7 bases and 2 bases, with 6 bases remaining between them. This CDR3 is 13 amino acids long. CDR1 and CDR2 (germline): MNHNY, SVGAGI (reference sequence). The CDR3 DNA reads TGTGCCAGCACTTTAACTGGGGCCAACGTCCTGACTTTC. As protein: CASTLTGANVLTF.

This sequence joins TRBV7-9 and TRBJ1-2, with D perhaps TRBD1 (6 bases). Germline values: CDR1 SEHNR, CDR2 FQNEAQ (reference sequence). Trimming shortened V by 2 bases and J by 6 bases, and 16 bases separated the two germline ends. CDR3 length equals 15 residues. CDR3 in amino acids: CASSLSSTGWHGYTF. CDR3 coding DNA: TGTGCCAGCAGCTTAAGTAGTACAGGGTGGCATGGCTACACCTTC.

The chain joins TRBV11-2 to TRBJ2-1; D is unclear. The CDR3 covers 14 residues. V lost 6 bases to trimming and J lost 3 bases, with 12 bases between them. Germline V gene lookup returns CDR1 SGHAT and CDR2 FQNNGV. This CDR3 reads CASRWKTGYNEQFF. The CDR3 coding sequence is TGTGCCAGCAGGTGGAAGACTGGCTACAATGAGCAGTTCTTC.

V usage is TRBV6-6 and J usage is TRBJ1-1; D perhaps matches TRBD1 (5 bases). V was cut by 7 bases and J by 1 base, with 19 bases left in between. Germline V CDR1 and CDR2: MNHNY, SVGAGI (reference sequence). The CDR3 loop spans 16 amino acids. CDR3 sequence reads: CASTGRGGIRNTEAFF. The CDR3 DNA follows: TGTGCCAGCACCGGACGGGGGGGGATCCGGAACACTGAAGCTTTCTTT.

The chain couples TRBV6-1 to TRBJ2-5, with TRBD2 matching 9 bases. CDR1 and CDR2 (germline): MNHNS, SASEGT. With 0 bases clipped from V and 2 bases from J, the junction kept 4 bases outside the gene matches. This CDR3 comprises 16 residues. CDR3 in DNA: TGTGCCAGCAGTGAAGCGAGTCTAGCGGGACAAGAGACCCAGTACTTC. This translates into CASSEASLAGQETQYF.

This chain links TRBV4-3 with TRBJ2-1; 7 bases fit TRBD1. V shed 4 bases, J shed 5 bases, and the junction held 8 bases outside the gene matches. The germline V gene encodes CDR1 LGHNA and CDR2 YSLEER. This CDR3 has 15 residues. The CDR3 sequence: CASSRWGQNNNEQFF. CDR3 DNA: TGCGCCAGCAGCCGGTGGGGACAGAATAACAATGAGCAGTTCTTC.

This clone was recorded a few times. The V call is TRBV28, the J call TRBJ2-1, with 7 positions matching TRBD1. The V and J ends lost 6 bases and 10 bases, in that order; junction bases with no gene match: 24. The CDR3 contains 18 residues. Germline CDR1 MDHEN, CDR2 SYDVKM. CDR3 amino acids: CASRPSAGSGGTQGEQFF. CDR3 DNA: TGTGCCAGCAGGCCATCGGCAGGATCAGGGGGAACTCAAGGGGAGCAGTTCTTC.

The chain uses TRBV5-6 and TRBJ2-5; weak D call: TRBD1 (5 bases). V was shortened by 4 bases and J by 1 base, with 8 bases between the two germline ends. CDR3 length: 13 residues. Germline CDR1 reads SGHDT; CDR2 reads YYEEEE. The CDR3 is CASSQDIQETQYF. The CDR3 DNA follows: TGTGCCAGCAGCCAGGACATCCAAGAGACCCAGTACTTC.

This clone was observed a few times. V usage is TRBV6-5 and J usage is TRBJ1-5, with a weak D call TRBD1 (5 bases). Trimming pared 6 bases from V and 5 bases from J, leaving 14 bases between. CDR1 and CDR2 from the germline V gene are MNHEY and SVGAGI. CDR3 length: 14 amino acids. The CDR3 DNA is TGTGCCAGCAGCCGGGCAGGGCACCATCAGCCCCAGCATTTT. Its translation is CASSRAGHHQPQHF.

V gene TRBV5-1 combines with J gene TRBJ2-7; TRBD2 aligns across 10 bases. The ends lost 5 bases at V and 2 bases at J; junction bases unmatched: 7. The germline gives CDR1 SGHRS, CDR2 YFSETQ. The CDR3 totals 15 residues. The CDR3 DNA reads TGCGCCAGCAGGAGGTTAGGGACTAGCGCCTACGAGCAGTACTTC. This codes for CASRRLGTSAYEQYF.

V and J are TRBV5-1 and TRBJ2-7, with 7 bases that match TRBD1. CDR1 and CDR2 (germline): SGHRS, YFSETQ. The ends lost 4 bases at V and 6 bases at J; junction bases unmatched: 7. The CDR3 consists of 13 residues. The CDR3 loop is CASSHPTGAEQYF. As DNA, the CDR3 is TGCGCCAGCAGCCACCCCACAGGGGCCGAGCAGTACTTC. Filled out from reference TRBV5-1 and TRBJ2-7, the complete variable domain reads KAGVTQTPRYLIKTRGQQVTLSCSPISGHRSVSWYQQTPGQGLQFLFEYFSETQRNKGNFPGRFSGRQFSNSRSEMNVSTLELGDSALYLCASSHPTGAEQYFGPGTRLTVT.

The rearrangement uses TRBV28 and TRBJ2-1; 8 nucleotides align to TRBD2. This CDR3 is 11 amino acids long. V shed 9 bases, J shed 6 bases, and the junction held 1 base outside the gene matches. Germline V gives CDR1 MDHEN, CDR2 SYDVKM. The CDR3 here is CASSGTNEQFF. The CDR3 bases are TGTGCCAGTAGCGGGACCAATGAGCAGTTCTTC.

J is TRBJ1-1 and V is TRBV9; possibly TRBD1 for D (5 bases). Trimming removed 0 bases from V and 1 base from J, with 10 bases in between. The CDR3 covers 15 residues. The V gene's germline CDR1 is SGDLS and CDR2 YYNGEE. DNA of the CDR3: TGTGCCAGCAGCGTAGCTTCCGACAGGAACACTGAAGCTTTCTTT. This encodes CASSVASDRNTEAFF.

CDR3 DNA sequence: TGTGCCAGCAGTTTGGACTCCGAGACCCAGTACTTC. As protein: CASSLDSETQYF. The chain joins TRBV28 to TRBJ2-5; a weak D match, TRBD2 (5 bases). The CDR3 totals 12 residues. CDR1 and CDR2 (germline): MDHEN, SYDVKM. V was pared by 3 bases and J by 5 bases, with 7 bases between.

The chain employs TRBV5-1 and TRBJ1-2; D may be TRBD1 (5 bases). Trimming took 4 bases from V and 8 from J, leaving 21 bases between them. Germline CDR1 reads SGHRS; CDR2 reads YFSETQ. The CDR3 totals 15 residues. The CDR3, as DNA: TGCGCCAGCAGCCCCCAGGAAGGGGAATGGGGCGGCTACACCTTC. Protein: CASSPQEGEWGGYTF.

The J gene is TRBJ1-1, the V gene TRBV6-5; D is perhaps TRBD1 (5 bases). V was clipped by 5 bases and J by 1 base, with 11 bases between them. The germline V gene has CDR1 MNHEY and CDR2 SVGAGI. The CDR3 totals 14 residues. The CDR3 sequence is CASSASRENTEAFF. The CDR3 DNA sequence: TGTGCCAGCAGTGCGTCCAGGGAGAACACTGAAGCTTTCTTT.

This clone appeared a single time. The rearrangement links TRBV19 to TRBJ2-1; maybe TRBD2 (6 bases). The germline V gene has CDR1 LNHDA and CDR2 SQIVND (reference sequence). V gave up 1 base and J gave up 2 bases, with 12 bases separating them. The CDR3 is 16 amino acids. CDR3 coding DNA: TGTGCCAGTAGTATAGCGCTCGGAGGGGCCTACAATGAGCAGTTCTTC. This encodes CASSIALGGAYNEQFF.

The chain carries TRBV6-5 and TRBJ1-2; TRBD1 matches 9 bases. The V gene end was trimmed by 2 bases and the J gene end by 5 bases; junction bases not matched to a gene: 6. Germline V gene data show CDR1 as MNHEY and CDR2 as SVGAGI. The CDR3 consists of 15 residues. The CDR3, as DNA: TGTGCCAGCAGTTACGAATCCGGACAGGGGTATGGCTACACCTTC. Translated: CASSYESGQGYGYTF.

This clone showed up just once. Other DNA sequences within the sample encode an identical CDR3. V usage is TRBV5-1 and J usage is TRBJ1-1, with no clear D. The CDR3 length is 14 residues. Germline values: CDR1 SGHRS, CDR2 YFSETQ. V was cut by 0 bases and J by 2 bases, with 8 bases left in between. For the CDR3, the DNA is TGCGCCAGCAGCTTGGACAGTCCAAACACTGAAGCTTTCTTT. Encoded protein: CASSLDSPNTEAFF.

This sequence joins TRBV19 and TRBJ2-7; maybe TRBD1 (5 bases). The ends were cut back, 5 bases at V and 2 bases at J, with 16 bases in the middle. The CDR3 loop spans 15 amino acids. Per germline, CDR1 LNHDA and CDR2 SQIVND (reference sequence). The CDR3, as DNA: TGTGCCAGTAGTTCCCAGGGCTTGCCTACCTACGAGCAGTACTTC. The encoded protein is CASSSQGLPTYEQYF.

The chain carries TRBV10-3 and TRBJ2-1, with 10 nucleotides matching TRBD1. CDR3 length: 17 residues. Germline V lookup: CDR1 ENHRY, CDR2 SYGVKD. The trim removed 2 bases at V and 5 bases at J, leaving 9 bases unmatched. The CDR3 protein is CAISEAFGTGVDNEQFF. The CDR3 nucleotides are TGTGCCATCAGTGAGGCGTTCGGGACAGGGGTCGACAATGAGCAGTTCTTC.

V gene TRBV30 combines with J gene TRBJ1-2; 9 nucleotides match TRBD1. The CDR3 has 14 amino acids. Germline lookup yields CDR1 GTSNPN and CDR2 SVGIG (reference sequence). J was trimmed by 7 bases and V by 3 bases; bases with no gene match: 9. The CDR3 nucleotides are TGTGCCTGGAGCGAAAGGACAGGGGCGATTGGCTACACCTTC. The encoded protein is CAWSERTGAIGYTF.

The gene calls are TRBV9 and TRBJ2-5; 7 nucleotides match TRBD2. Losses at the gene ends were 4 bases for V and 2 bases for J; bases not matched to a gene: 2. This CDR3 is built from 13 residues. Germline-derived CDR1 and CDR2 are SGDLS and YYNGEE. CDR3 bases: TGTGCCAGCAGCCGGGGGGATCAAGAGACCCAGTACTTC. This codes for CASSRGDQETQYF.

As for this clone: This sample includes further DNA sequences coding for the same CDR3. J is TRBJ1-1 and V is TRBV2, with TRBD1 matching 10 bases. V gave up 4 bases and J gave up 4 bases; unmatched junction bases: 6. CDR3 size: 15 residues. CDR1 and CDR2 (germline): SNHLY, FYNNEI. The CDR3, as DNA: TGTGCCAGCAGTGCCAATCGACAGGGGGCCACTGAAGCTTTCTTT. Protein: CASSANRQGATEAFF.

As for this clone: The junction departs from the called germline gene at one end, perhaps through a read error. The V gene is TRBV7-7, the J gene TRBJ2-1, with D possibly being TRBD2 (6 bases). The germline V gene has CDR1 SSHAT and CDR2 FNYEAQ (reference sequence). The CDR3 runs 15 residues. CDR3 in DNA: TGTGCTAGCAGCCTTGGGGCAGCGGGTGGCAATGAGCAGTTCTTC. The encoded protein is CASSLGAAGGNEQFF.

The rearrangement joins TRBV4-3 to TRBJ2-2; D is possibly TRBD1 (6 bases). V lost 2 bases and J lost 3, with 7 bases in between. CDR3 length equals 14 residues. Germline V CDR1 and CDR2: LGHNA, YSLEER. As DNA, the CDR3 is TGCGCCAGCAGCCAAAGGGGGTACACCGGGGAGCTGTTTTTT. Its protein product is CASSQRGYTGELFF.

About this clone itself: The junction differs from germline at one of its ends, possibly a read error. This chain uses TRBV6-1 with TRBJ2-4, with D possibly being TRBD1 (7 bases). Germline V gene data show CDR1 as MNHNS and CDR2 as SASEGT. The CDR3 has 14 residues. In DNA, the CDR3 is TGTGCCAGCAGTGAAGTCAGGGGGGAAAACAGTCAGTACTTC. Encoded protein: CASSEVRGENSQYF.

This clone showed up just once. The rearrangement uses TRBV15 and TRBJ1-6; tentatively, D is TRBD1 (5 bases). CDR3 size: 16 residues. Germline-derived CDR1 and CDR2 are LNHNV and YYDKDF (reference sequence). The V and J ends lost 9 bases and 0 bases respectively, with 15 bases between them. The CDR3 loop is CATLQVPSSYNSPLHF. The CDR3 DNA reads TGTGCCACTTTACAGGTCCCGAGCTCCTATAATTCACCCCTCCACTTT.

The chain links TRBV9 to TRBJ1-1; D gene ambiguous. CDR1 and CDR2 (germline): SGDLS, YYNGEE. The CDR3 totals 15 residues. The V gene lost 4 bases and the J gene lost 4 bases, with 17 bases spanning the gap. The CDR3, as DNA: TGTGCCAGCAGCCCAGCAGACGGAGACCTCACTGAAGCTTTCTTT. It is translated as CASSPADGDLTEAFF. Supplemented by reference TRBV9 and TRBJ1-1, the full variable domain reads DSGVTQTPKHLITATGQRVTLRCSPRSGDLSVYWYQQSLDQGLQFLIQYYNGEERAKGNILERFSAQQFPDLHSELNLSSLELGDSALYFCASSPADGDLTEAFFGQGTRLTVV.

This rearrangement joins TRBV27 to TRBJ1-1; D is perhaps TRBD1 (6 bases). Trimming left V 4 bases short and J 5 bases short, with 20 bases between. CDR1 and CDR2 (germline): MNHEY, SMNVEV (reference sequence). The CDR3 spans 16 residues. Here the CDR3 DNA reads TGTGCCAGCAGTTCTTCACTACAGGGCCTACATACTGAAGCTTTCTTT. Translated, it gives CASSSSLQGLHTEAFF.